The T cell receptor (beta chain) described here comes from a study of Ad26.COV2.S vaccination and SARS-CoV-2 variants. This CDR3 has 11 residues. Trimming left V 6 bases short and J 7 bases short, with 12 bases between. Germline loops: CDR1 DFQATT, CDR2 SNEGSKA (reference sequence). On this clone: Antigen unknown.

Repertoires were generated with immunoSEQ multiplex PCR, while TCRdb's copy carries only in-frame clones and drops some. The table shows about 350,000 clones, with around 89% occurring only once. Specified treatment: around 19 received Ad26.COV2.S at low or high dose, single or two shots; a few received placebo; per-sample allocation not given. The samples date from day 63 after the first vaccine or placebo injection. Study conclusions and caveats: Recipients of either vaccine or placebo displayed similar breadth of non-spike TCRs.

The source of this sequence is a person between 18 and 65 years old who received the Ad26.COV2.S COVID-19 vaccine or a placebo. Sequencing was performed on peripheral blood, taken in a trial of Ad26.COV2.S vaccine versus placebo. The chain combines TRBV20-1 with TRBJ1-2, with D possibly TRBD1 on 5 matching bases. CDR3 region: CSARGSRGYTF. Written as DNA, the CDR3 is TGCAGTGCAAGGGGTTCTCGTGGCTACACCTTC.